This T cell receptor (beta chain) was observed in a study of vaccination effects on CD4 cells after COVID-19 (dated by TCRdb to between 2021 and 2024). With respect to the entire study: Two doses of either the BNT162b2 or the mRNA-1273 mRNA SARS-CoV-2 vaccine were administered to participants. The study compared SARS-CoV-2 spike-specific CD4+ TCR repertoires before and after mRNA vaccination in COVID-19 convalescent patients and infection-naive vaccine recipients. A total of 9 to 11 COVID-19 convalescent patients and a few SARS-CoV-2-naive healthy vaccine recipients were included in the full study. The Oncomine TCR Beta short-read assay on an Illumina iSeq 100 was used to sequence cultures from other donors in the study.

The method behind the library was the immunoSEQ multiplex PCR assay. DNA from the CD4+ T cells that had been cultured and isolated underwent TCR beta CDR3 sequencing. The study's processing was this. Non-productive TCR sequences were removed and reads were trimmed to the CDR3 region, keeping CDR3s of at least 7 amino acids. The MANAFEST web app was used to pick out antigen-specific clonotypes by comparing their expansion in peptide wells with that in reference cultures. To be called positive, a clone needed expansion at FDR<0.05 compared with the reference and with all other wells, an odds ratio greater than 5, and a frequency greater than 0.1% in two replicate wells. A clonotype was defined as cross-reactive if the clonotype was significantly expanded both in SARS-CoV-2 spike wells and in at least one common cold coronavirus spike condition. Levenshtein distance calculated with the stringdist R package was used to assess CDR3 similarity, and unrooted trees were constructed with ape in R 3.6.1. Imported from immuneACCESS, the table was reduced by TCRdb to in-frame sequences with V and J called. These copies leave out some clones; in studies compared against another copy, an unresolved V gene accounts for under half, and the cause of the remainder is not known. V and J calls and clone size are copied from that table; D and trimming were computed from the DNA. This sample comprises 30,000 or so clones, about 66% of them detected only once. Approximately 29% of the sample is in the top ten clones.

CDR1 and CDR2, looked up from the germline V gene (reference sequence), are LGHDT and YNNKEL. The CDR3 sequence holds 15 residues, the cysteine and phenylalanine included. The kept DNA is CDR3 alone, 45 bases in frame from the first base. V is pared back by 4 bases and J by 2 bases, with 14 bases lying between the germline termini. This clone has only a few counts. Which antigen it targets is not known. Per-base quality was not reported, and no clone a single base away is much larger than it. In the ViraFEST assay, PBMC were stimulated with viral peptide pools, and TCR sequencing was then used to find antigen-specific CD4+ T cell clonotypes based on their expansion. After less than eleven days of culture, CD4+ T cells were isolated with the EasySep CD4+ T cell isolation kit. Negative nucleocapsid antibody results before and after vaccination confirmed that the healthy vaccine recipients had no prior SARS-CoV-2 infection. Each well held fewer than 2.5 million PBMC cultured in IMDM containing roughly 5% human AB serum, 8 to 10 IU/ml IL-2 and gentamicin, along with 8 to 10 ug/ml peptides. On days 3 and 7, half of the culture medium was replaced with fresh IL-2-containing medium. Unless otherwise noted, each peptide stimulation condition was cultured in triplicate wells. PBMC were separated from whole blood using Ficoll-Paque Plus gradient centrifugation and were then either cryopreserved at -140C or used fresh. Overlapping peptide pools spanned the spike proteins of SARS-CoV-2 and the common cold coronaviruses HCoV-NL63, HCoV-OC43 and HCoV-229E. The QIAamp micro DNA kit was used to extract genomic DNA from the cultured CD4+ T cells.

General conclusions and limits of the study: Only a small number of convalescent patients were included, and no early post-infection timepoints were available, which limited the study. Clones induced by infection and clones induced by vaccination both contracted markedly at late timepoints after vaccination, which fits with T cell responses waning over time. Among healthy vaccine recipients, nearly all vaccine-induced clones were SARS-CoV-2 mono-reactive, and just 1 of 255 was cross-reactive with common cold coronaviruses.

The chain is assembled from TRBV3-1 (or the pseudogene TRBV3-2) and TRBJ1-2, with TRBD1 as a weak D call on 6 bases. This sequence originates from a human donor who received a COVID-19 vaccine. This specimen was CD4+ T cells from PBMCs cultured with HCoV-229E spike peptides, taken before COVID-19 vaccination. The intended sense of this specimen's cell subset or site label: HCoV-229E spike overlapping peptide pool stimulation. At the DNA level, the sequence is TGTGCCAGCAGCCCACGTGGGGGGCGGAACTATGGCTACACCTTC. The encoded protein is CASSPRGGRNYGYTF.